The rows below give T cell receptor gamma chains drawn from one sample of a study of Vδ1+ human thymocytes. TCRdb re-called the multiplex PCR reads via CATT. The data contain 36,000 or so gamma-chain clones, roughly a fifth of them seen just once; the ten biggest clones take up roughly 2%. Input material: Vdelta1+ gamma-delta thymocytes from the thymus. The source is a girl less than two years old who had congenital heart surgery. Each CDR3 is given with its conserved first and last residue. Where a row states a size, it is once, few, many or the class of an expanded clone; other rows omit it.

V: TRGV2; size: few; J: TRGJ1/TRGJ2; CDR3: CATWDGRLGKLF; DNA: TGTGCCACCTGGGACGGCCGGTTGGGGAAACTCTTT
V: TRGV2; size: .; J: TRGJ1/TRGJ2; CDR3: CATWERKLF; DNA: TGTGCCACCTGGGAAAGGAAACTCTTT
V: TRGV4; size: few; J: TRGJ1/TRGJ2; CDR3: CATWDGEDYYKKLF; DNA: TGTGCCACCTGGGATGGGGAGGATTATTATAAGAAACTCTTT
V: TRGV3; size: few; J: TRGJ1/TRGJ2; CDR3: CATPTSYKKLF; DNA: TGTGCCACCCCCACGAGTTATAAGAAACTCTTT
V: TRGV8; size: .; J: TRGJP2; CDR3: CATWDSAAGLGDWIKTF; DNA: TGTGCCACCTGGGATAGCGCCGCGGGTCTCGGTGATTGGATCAAGACGTTT
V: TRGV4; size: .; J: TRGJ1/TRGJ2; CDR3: CATWDGLNYYKKLF; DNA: TGTGCCACCTGGGATGGGTTGAATTATTATAAGAAACTCTTT
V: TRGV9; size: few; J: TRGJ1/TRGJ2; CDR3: CALWEMQGNYYKKLF; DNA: TGTGCCTTGTGGGAGATGCAGGGGAATTATTATAAGAAACTCTTT
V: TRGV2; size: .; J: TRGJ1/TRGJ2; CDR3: CATWDGRGLF; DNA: TGTGCCACCTGGGACGGGCGGGGACTCTTT
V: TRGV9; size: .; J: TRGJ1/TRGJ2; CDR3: CALWEVHGRWKLF; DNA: TGTGCCTTGTGGGAGGTGCACGGAAGGTGGAAACTCTTT
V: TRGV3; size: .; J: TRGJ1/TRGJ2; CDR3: CATWDRGENYYKKLF; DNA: TGTGCCACCTGGGACAGGGGGGAGAATTATTATAAGAAACTCTTT
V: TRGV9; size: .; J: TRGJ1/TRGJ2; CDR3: CALWPEDDKKLF; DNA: TGTGCCTTGTGGCCCGAAGATGATAAGAAACTCTTT
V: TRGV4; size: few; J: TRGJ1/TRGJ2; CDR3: CATWDGPAYYKKLF; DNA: TGTGCCACCTGGGATGGGCCTGCTTATTATAAGAAACTCTTT
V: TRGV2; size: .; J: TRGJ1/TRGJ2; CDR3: CATWDGQVYYKKLF; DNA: TGTGCCACCTGGGACGGGCAGGTTTATTATAAGAAACTCTTT
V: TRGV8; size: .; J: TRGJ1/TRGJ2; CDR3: CATWRPYKKLF; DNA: TGTGCCACCTGGCGGCCTTATAAGAAACTCTTT
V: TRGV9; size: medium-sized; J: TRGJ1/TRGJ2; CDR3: CALWEAHKKLF; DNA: TGTGCCTTGTGGGAGGCCCATAAGAAACTCTTT
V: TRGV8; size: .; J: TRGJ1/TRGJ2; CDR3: CATWDPLGDKKLF; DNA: TGTGCCACCTGGGATCCCCTTGGAGATAAGAAACTCTTT
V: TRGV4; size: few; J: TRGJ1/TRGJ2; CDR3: CATWDRRHYYKKLF; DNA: TGTGCCACCTGGGATAGACGCCATTATTATAAGAAACTCTTT
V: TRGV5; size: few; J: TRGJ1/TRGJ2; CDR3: CATWDIANYYKKLF; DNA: TGTGCCACCTGGGACATCGCGAATTATTATAAGAAACTCTTT
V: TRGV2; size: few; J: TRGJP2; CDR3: CATWDGPDSDWIKTF; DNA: TGTGCCACCTGGGACGGGCCTGATAGTGATTGGATCAAGACGTTT
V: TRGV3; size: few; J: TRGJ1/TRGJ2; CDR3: CATWDRPCKKLF; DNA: TGTGCCACCTGGGACAGGCCATGCAAGAAACTCTTT
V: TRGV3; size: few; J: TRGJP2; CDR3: CATWDRVGRIKTF; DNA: TGTGCCACCTGGGACAGGGTGGGGAGGATCAAGACGTTT
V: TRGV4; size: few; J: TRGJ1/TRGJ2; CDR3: CATWESNYYKKLF; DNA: TGTGCCACCTGGGAGTCTAATTATTATAAGAAACTCTTT
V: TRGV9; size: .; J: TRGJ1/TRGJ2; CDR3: CALWEGNCTYYKKLF; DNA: TGTGCCTTGTGGGAGGGAAATTGCACTTATTATAAGAAACTCTTT
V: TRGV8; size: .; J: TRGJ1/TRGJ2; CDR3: CATWDAPERGLF; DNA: TGTGCCACCTGGGATGCCCCTGAGCGGGGACTCTTT
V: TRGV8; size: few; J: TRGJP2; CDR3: CATWDKYSSDWIKTF; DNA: TGTGCCACCTGGGATAAGTATAGTAGTGATTGGATCAAGACGTTT
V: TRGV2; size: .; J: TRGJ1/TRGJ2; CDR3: CATWDGTKKLF; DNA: TGTGCCACCTGGGACGGAACCAAGAAACTCTTT
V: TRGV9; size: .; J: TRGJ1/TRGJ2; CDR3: CALWEGHSNYYKKLF; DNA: TGTGCCTTGTGGGAGGGCCATTCGAATTATTATAAGAAACTCTTT
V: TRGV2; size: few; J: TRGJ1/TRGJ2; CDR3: CATWDGKRYYKKLF; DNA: TGTGCCACCTGGGACGGCAAGAGGTATTATAAGAAACTCTTT
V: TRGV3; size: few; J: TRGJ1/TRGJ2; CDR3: CATWDRNGKLF; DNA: TGTGCCACCTGGGACAGGAATGGAAAACTCTTT
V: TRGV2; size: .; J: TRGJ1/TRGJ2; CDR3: CATWDRLNWALKKLF; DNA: TGTGCCACCTGGGACCGGCTAAATTGGGCCCTAAAGAAACTCTTT
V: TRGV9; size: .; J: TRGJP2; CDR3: CALWEVRGDWIKTF; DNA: TGTGCCTTGTGGGAGGTGCGTGGTGATTGGATCAAGACGTTT
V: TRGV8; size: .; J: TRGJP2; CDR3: CATWDTKSSDWIKTF; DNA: TGTGCCACCTGGGATACGAAAAGTAGTGATTGGATCAAGACGTTT
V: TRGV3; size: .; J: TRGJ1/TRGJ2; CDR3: CATWDRSEKLF; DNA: TGTGCCACCTGGGACAGGTCGGAGAAACTCTTT
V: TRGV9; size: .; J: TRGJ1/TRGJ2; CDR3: CALWEVGDKKLF; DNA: TGTGCCTTGTGGGAGGTGGGCGATAAGAAACTCTTT
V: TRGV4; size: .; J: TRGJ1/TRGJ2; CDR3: CATWDHKGDYKKLF; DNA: TGTGCCACCTGGGATCATAAAGGAGATTATAAGAAACTCTTT
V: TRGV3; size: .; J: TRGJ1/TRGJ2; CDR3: CATWDGNNYYKKLF; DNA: TGTGCCACCTGGGACGGTAATAATTATTATAAGAAACTCTTT
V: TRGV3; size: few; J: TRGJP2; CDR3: CATCCDWIKTF; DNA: TGTGCCACCTGTTGTGATTGGATCAAGACGTTT
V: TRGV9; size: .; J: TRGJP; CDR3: CALWEVGELGKKIKVF; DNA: TGTGCCTTGTGGGAGGTAGGAGAGTTGGGCAAAAAAATCAAGGTATTT
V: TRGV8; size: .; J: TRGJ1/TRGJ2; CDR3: CATWDRRGNYYKKLF; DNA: TGTGCCACCTGGGATAGACGGGGGAATTATTATAAGAAACTCTTT
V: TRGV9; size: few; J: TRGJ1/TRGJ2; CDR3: CALWEPIQQCYKKLF; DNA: TGTGCCTTGTGGGAGCCCATCCAACAGTGTTATAAGAAACTCTTT
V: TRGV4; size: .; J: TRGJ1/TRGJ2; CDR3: CATWDLGYYKKLF; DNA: TGTGCCACCTGGGATTTGGGTTATTATAAGAAACTCTTT
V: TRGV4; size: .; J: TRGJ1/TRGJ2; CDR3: CATSWHQLF; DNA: TGTGCCACCTCATGGCACCAACTCTTT
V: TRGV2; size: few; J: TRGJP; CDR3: CATWDQVLGKKIKVF; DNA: TGTGCCACCTGGGATCAGGTGTTGGGCAAAAAAATCAAGGTATTT
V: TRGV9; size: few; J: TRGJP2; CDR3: CALWELGDWIKTF; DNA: TGTGCCTTGTGGGAGCTGGGAGATTGGATCAAGACGTTT
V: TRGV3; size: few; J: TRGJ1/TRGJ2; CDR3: CATWDSRDYKKLF; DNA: TGTGCCACCTGGGACAGTAGGGATTATAAGAAACTCTTT
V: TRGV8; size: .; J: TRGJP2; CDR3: CATDSSDWIKTF; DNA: TGTGCCACCGACAGTAGTGATTGGATCAAGACGTTT
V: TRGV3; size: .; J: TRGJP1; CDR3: CATWDRSWFKIF; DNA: TGTGCCACCTGGGACAGAAGTTGGTTCAAGATATTT
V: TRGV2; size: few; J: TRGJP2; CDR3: CATWDGPRLMGSDWIKTF; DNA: TGTGCCACCTGGGACGGGCCGAGGTTGATGGGTAGTGATTGGATCAAGACGTTT
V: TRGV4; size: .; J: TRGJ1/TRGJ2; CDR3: CATWDVKYYKKLF; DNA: TGTGCCACCTGGGATGTAAAATATTATAAGAAACTCTTT
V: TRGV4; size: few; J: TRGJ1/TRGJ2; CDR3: CATWDGLISHKKLF; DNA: TGTGCCACCTGGGATGGGCTCATAAGTCATAAGAAACTCTTT
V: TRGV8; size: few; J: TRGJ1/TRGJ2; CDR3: CATWDHWENKKLF; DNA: TGTGCCACCTGGGACCACTGGGAGAATAAGAAACTCTTT
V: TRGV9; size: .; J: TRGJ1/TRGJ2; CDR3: CALWEVSPYYYKKLF; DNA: TGTGCCTTGTGGGAGGTGAGCCCTTATTATTATAAGAAACTCTTT
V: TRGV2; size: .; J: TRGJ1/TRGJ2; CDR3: CATWGGSQRGEKLF; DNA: TGTGCCACCTGGGGCGGGTCTCAGCGGGGGGAGAAACTCTTT
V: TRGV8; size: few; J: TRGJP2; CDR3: CATWDESDWIKTF; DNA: TGTGCCACCTGGGATGAAAGTGATTGGATCAAGACGTTT
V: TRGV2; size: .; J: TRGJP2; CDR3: CATWDSPQYSSDWIKTF; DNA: TGTGCCACCTGGGATAGTCCTCAATATAGTAGTGATTGGATCAAGACGTTT